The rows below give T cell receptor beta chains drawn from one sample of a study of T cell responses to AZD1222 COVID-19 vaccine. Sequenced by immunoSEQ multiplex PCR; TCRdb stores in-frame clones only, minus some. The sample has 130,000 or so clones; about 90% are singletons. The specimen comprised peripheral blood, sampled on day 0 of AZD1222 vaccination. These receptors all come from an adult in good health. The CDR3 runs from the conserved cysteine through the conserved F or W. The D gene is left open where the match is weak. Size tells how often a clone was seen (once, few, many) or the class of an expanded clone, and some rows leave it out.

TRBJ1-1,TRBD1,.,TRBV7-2,CASSSPGGQGRTEAFF,TGTGCCAGCAGCTCCCCCGGGGGACAGGGCAGGACTGAAGCTTTCTTT
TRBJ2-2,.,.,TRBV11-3,CASSLVSTPNTGELFF,TGTGCCAGCAGCTTAGTCTCTACACCGAACACCGGGGAGCTGTTTTTT
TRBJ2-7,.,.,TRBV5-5,CASSLGGNPRYEQYF,TGTGCCAGCAGCTTGGGAGGGAATCCACGGTACGAGCAGTACTTC
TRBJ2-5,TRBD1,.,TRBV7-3,CASSLTGQGADTQYF,TGTGCCAGCAGCTTAACCGGACAGGGGGCTGATACCCAGTACTTC
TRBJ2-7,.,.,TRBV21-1,CASIWGRDNGPRSSYEQYF,TGTGCCAGCATCTGGGGGAGGGACAACGGACCCCGAAGCTCCTACGAGCAGTACTTC
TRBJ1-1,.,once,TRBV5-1,CASSGFVEGNAEAFF,TGCGCCAGCAGCGGTTTTGTCGAGGGGAACGCTGAAGCTTTCTTT
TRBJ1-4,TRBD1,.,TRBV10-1,CAIRLGQGWKKKLFF,TGCGCCATCCGTCTGGGACAGGGTTGGAAGAAAAAACTGTTTTTT
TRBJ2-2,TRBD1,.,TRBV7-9,CAIRQGVGGELFF,TGTGCCATCCGACAGGGGGTCGGCGGGGAGCTGTTTTTT
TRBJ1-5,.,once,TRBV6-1,CASSEDWGGSNQPQHF,TGTGCCAGCAGTGAAGATTGGGGAGGCAGCAATCAGCCCCAGCATTTT
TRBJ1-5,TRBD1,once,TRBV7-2,CASSIRGDQPQHF,TGTGCCAGCAGCATCAGGGGGGATCAGCCCCAGCATTTT
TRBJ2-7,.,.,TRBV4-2,CASSPSQVNPYEQYF,TGTGCCAGCAGCCCCTCCCAGGTTAACCCCTACGAGCAGTACTTC
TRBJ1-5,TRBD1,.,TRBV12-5,CASGSGTGGSRGNQPQHF,TGTGCTAGTGGATCCGGGACAGGGGGATCTAGGGGCAATCAGCCCCAGCATTTT
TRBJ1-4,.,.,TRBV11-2,CASSSGPLGEKLFF,TGTGCCAGCAGCTCGGGACCCCTTGGGGAAAAACTGTTTTTT
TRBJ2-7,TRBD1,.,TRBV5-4,CASSRDRDDEQYF,TGTGCCAGCAGCCGGGACAGGGATGACGAGCAGTACTTC
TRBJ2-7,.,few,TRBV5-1,CASSLGRGFEQYF,TGCGCCAGCAGCCTTGGTCGAGGGTTCGAGCAGTACTTC
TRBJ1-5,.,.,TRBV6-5,CASRTEFNQPQHF,TGTGCCAGCAGGACAGAATTTAATCAGCCCCAGCATTTT
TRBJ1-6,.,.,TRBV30,CAWSVAVGNSPLHF,TGTGCCTGGAGTGTAGCGGTAGGGAACTCACCCCTCCACTTT
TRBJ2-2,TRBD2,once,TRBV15,CATSSRLAGHTGELFF,TGTGCCACCAGCAGCCGACTAGCGGGGCACACCGGGGAGCTGTTTTTT
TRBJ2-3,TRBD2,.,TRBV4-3,CASSPSQVSGGFPDTQYF,TGCGCCAGCAGCCCTAGTCAGGTTAGCGGGGGGTTCCCAGATACGCAGTATTTT
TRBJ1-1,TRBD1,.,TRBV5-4,CASSLDRGHFGAFF,TGTGCCAGCAGCTTGGACAGGGGGCACTTCGGAGCTTTCTTT
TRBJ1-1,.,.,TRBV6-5,CASSYSFMNTEAFF,TGTGCCAGCAGTTACTCGTTCATGAACACTGAAGCTTTCTTT
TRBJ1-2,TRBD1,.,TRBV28,CASRTIDRGHGYTF,TGTGCCAGCAGGACTATAGACAGGGGACATGGCTACACCTTC
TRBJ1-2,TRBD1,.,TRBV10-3,CAITPGQGTNYGYTF,TGTGCCATCACCCCGGGACAGGGGACTAACTATGGCTACACCTTC
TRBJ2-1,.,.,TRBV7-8,CASSLRRDPGYNEQFF,TGTGCCAGCAGCTTACGGCGGGACCCAGGCTACAATGAGCAGTTCTTC
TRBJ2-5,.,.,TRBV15,CATLRAPQETQYF,TGTGCCACTCTAAGGGCCCCCCAAGAGACCCAGTACTTC
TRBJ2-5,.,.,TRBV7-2,CASSLAAGGETQYF,TGTGCCAGCAGCTTAGCGGCTGGCGGGGAGACCCAGTACTTC
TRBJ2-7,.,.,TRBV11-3,CASSQGLGYSYEQYF,TGTGCCAGCAGCCAAGGTCTAGGTTACTCCTACGAGCAGTACTTC
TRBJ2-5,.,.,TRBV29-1,CSAQGLGVWETQYF,TGCAGCGCCCAGGGGTTGGGGGTCTGGGAGACCCAGTACTTC
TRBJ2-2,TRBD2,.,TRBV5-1,CASSLEGLAGGPGELFF,TGCGCCAGCAGCTTGGAGGGACTAGCGGGGGGCCCCGGGGAGCTGTTTTTT
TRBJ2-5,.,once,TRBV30,CAWSESDLGTQYF,TGTGCCTGGAGTGAATCGGATTTGGGGACCCAGTACTTC
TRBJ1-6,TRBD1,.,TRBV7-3,CASSDRANNSPLHF,TGTGCCAGCAGCGACAGGGCTAATAATTCACCCCTCCACTTT
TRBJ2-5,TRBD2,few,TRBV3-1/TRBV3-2,CASSQRTLAGGYQETQYF,TGTGCCAGCAGCCAGCGTACTCTAGCGGGGGGCTACCAAGAGACCCAGTACTTC
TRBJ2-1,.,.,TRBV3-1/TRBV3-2,CASSPDRFNEQFF,TGTGCCAGCAGCCCCGACAGGTTCAATGAGCAGTTCTTC
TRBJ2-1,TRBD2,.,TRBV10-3,CAVNWGSGAYNEQFF,TGTGCCGTTAACTGGGGAAGCGGGGCGTACAATGAGCAGTTCTTC
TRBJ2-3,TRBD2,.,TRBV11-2,CASSRLAGIPTDTQYF,TGTGCCAGCAGCCGCCTAGCGGGGATCCCCACAGATACGCAGTATTTT
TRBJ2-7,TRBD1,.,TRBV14,CASSTGQGGSYEQYF,TGTGCCAGCAGCACAGGACAGGGTGGCTCCTACGAGCAGTACTTC
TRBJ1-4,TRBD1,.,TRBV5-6,CASSWTGGGSGANEKLFF,TGTGCCAGCAGCTGGACAGGGGGTGGGTCAGGCGCTAATGAAAAACTGTTTTTT
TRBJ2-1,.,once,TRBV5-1,CASSLVPGNNEQFF,TGCGCCAGCAGCTTGGTACCGGGGAACAATGAGCAGTTCTTC
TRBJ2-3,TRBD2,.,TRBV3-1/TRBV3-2,CASSQESSGGAPDTQYF,TGTGCCAGCAGCCAAGAGTCCAGCGGGGGGGCCCCAGATACGCAGTATTTT
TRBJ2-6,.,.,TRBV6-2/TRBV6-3,CASSPRGVSGANVLTF,TGTGCCAGCAGCCCGCGAGGGGTCTCTGGGGCCAACGTCCTGACTTTC
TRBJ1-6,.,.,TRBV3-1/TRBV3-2,CASSPTAEGSPLHF,TGTGCCAGCAGCCCGACAGCGGAGGGTTCACCCCTCCACTTT
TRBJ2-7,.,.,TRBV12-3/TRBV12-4,CASSLVRDGEQYF,TGTGCCAGCAGTTTAGTCCGTGACGGGGAGCAGTACTTC
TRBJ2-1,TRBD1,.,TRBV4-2,CASSQDPSRDRVQEQFF,TGTGCCAGCAGCCAAGATCCTTCTAGGGACAGGGTTCAGGAGCAGTTCTTC
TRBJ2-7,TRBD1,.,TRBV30,CAWSADRAYEQYF,TGTGCCTGGAGTGCCGACAGGGCCTACGAGCAGTACTTC
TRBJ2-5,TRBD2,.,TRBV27,CASSQGLAGDGETQYF,TGTGCCAGCAGTCAGGGACTAGCGGGGGACGGGGAGACCCAGTACTTC
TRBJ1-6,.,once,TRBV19,CASSPGRLMYNSPLHF,TGTGCCAGTAGTCCGGGACGGTTGATGTATAATTCACCCCTCCACTTT
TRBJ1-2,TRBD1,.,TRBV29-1,CSVGPDTGGGGYTF,TGCAGCGTTGGTCCTGACACAGGGGGCGGTGGCTACACCTTC
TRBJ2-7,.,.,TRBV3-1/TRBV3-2,CASSHHGTPFTYEQYF,TGTGCCAGCAGCCACCACGGGACCCCTTTTACCTACGAGCAGTACTTC
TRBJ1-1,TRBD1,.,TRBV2,CASSEEGQPTGTEAFF,TGTGCCAGCAGTGAGGAGGGACAGCCGACGGGCACTGAAGCTTTCTTT
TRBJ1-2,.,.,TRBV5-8,CASSLRQAYGYTF,TGTGCCAGCAGCTTGCGGCAGGCCTATGGCTACACCTTC
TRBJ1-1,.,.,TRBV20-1,CSASTPWGVGIGDTEAFF,TGCAGTGCTAGTACCCCCTGGGGGGTGGGGATCGGTGACACTGAAGCTTTCTTT